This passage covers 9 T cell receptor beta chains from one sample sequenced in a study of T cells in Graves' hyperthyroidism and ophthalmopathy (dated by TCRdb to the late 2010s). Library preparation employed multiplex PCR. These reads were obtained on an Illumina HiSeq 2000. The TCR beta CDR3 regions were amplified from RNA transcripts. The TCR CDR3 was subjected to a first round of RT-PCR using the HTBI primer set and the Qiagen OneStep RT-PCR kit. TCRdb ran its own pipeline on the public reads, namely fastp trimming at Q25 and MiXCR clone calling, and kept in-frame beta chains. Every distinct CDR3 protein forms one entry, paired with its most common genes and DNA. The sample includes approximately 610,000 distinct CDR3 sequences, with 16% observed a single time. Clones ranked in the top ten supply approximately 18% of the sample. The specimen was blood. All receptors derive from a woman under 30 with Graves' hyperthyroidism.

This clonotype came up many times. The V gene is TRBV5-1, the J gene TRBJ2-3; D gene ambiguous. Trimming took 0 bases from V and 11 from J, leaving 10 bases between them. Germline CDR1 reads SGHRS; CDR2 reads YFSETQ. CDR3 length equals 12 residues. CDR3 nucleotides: TGCGCCAGCAGCTTGGGGCCCCCTAGGCAGTATTTT. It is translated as CASSLGPPRQYF.

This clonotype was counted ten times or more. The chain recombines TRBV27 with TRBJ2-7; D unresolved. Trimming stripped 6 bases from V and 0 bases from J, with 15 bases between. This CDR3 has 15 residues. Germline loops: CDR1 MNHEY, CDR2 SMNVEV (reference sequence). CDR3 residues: CASRYSGTRSYEQYF. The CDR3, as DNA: TGTGCCAGCAGGTATTCGGGTACCCGCTCCTACGAGCAGTACTTC.

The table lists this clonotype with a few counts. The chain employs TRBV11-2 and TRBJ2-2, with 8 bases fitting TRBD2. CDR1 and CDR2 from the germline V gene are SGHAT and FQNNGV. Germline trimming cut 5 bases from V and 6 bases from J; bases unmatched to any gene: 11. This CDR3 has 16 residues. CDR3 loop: CASSQKREHLAGELFF. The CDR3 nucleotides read TGTGCCAGCAGCCAAAAGCGGGAGCATTTGGCCGGGGAGCTGTTTTTT.

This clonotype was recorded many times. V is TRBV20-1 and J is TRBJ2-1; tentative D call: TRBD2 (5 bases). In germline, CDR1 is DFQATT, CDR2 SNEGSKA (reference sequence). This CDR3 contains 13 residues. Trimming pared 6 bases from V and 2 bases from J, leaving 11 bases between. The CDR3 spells CSAADLPYNEQFF. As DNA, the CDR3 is TGCAGTGCCGCGGACTTACCCTACAATGAGCAGTTCTTC.

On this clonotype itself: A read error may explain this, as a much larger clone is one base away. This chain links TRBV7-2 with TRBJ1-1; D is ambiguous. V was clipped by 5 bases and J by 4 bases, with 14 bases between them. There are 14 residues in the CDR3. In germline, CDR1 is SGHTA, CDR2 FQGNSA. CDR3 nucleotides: TGTGCCAGCAGCCCGGGAATCCAGAGCACTGAAGCTTTCTTT. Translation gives CASSPGIQSTEAFF. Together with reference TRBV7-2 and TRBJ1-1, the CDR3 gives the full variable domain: GAGVSQSPSNKVTEKGKDVELRCDPISGHTALYWYRQSLGQGLEFLIYFQGNSAPDKSGLPSDRFSAERTGGSVSTLTIQRTQQEDSAVYLCASSPGIQSTEAFFGQGTRLTVV.

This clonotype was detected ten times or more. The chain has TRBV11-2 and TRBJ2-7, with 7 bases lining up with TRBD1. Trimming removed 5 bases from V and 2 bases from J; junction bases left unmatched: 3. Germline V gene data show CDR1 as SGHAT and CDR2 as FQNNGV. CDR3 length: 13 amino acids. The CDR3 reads CASSPGTAYEQYF. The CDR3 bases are TGTGCCAGCAGCCCAGGGACAGCCTACGAGCAGTACTTC.

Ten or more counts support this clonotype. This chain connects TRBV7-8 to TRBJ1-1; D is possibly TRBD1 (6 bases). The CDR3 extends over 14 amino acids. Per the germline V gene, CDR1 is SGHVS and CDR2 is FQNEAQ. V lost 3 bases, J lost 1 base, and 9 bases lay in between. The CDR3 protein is CASSFAGANTEAFF. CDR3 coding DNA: TGTGCCAGCAGCTTTGCAGGGGCGAACACTGAAGCTTTCTTT.

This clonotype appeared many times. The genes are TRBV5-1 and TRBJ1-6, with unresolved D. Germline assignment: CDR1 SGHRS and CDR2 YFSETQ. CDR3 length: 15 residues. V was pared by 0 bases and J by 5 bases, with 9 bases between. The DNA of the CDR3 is TGCGCCAGCAGCTTGGTTGGTCCCGATAATTCACCCCTCCACTTT. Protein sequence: CASSLVGPDNSPLHF.

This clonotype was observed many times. CDR3 bases: TGTGCCAGCAGCCGGGACAATCAGCCCCAGCATTTT. It codes for CASSRDNQPQHF. The V gene is TRBV7-2, the J gene TRBJ1-5, with D unresolved. This CDR3 contains 12 residues. The germline gives CDR1 SGHTA, CDR2 FQGNSA. The ends were cut back, 5 bases at V and 3 bases at J, with 5 bases in the middle.